A single T cell receptor (beta chain) is shown here with its context. These data are taken from a study of blood T cell repertoires in COVID-19. Study summary: Researchers got acute and convalescent COVID-19 samples from the United States, Italy and Spain.

Trimming at V came to 4 bases and at J to 6 bases, leaving 10 bases not matched to a gene. This CDR3 is built from 17 residues. Germline loops: CDR1 SEHNR, CDR2 FQNEAQ (reference sequence). The table came from immunoSEQ multiplex PCR; TCRdb's copy has only in-frame clones and leaves some out. The sample includes approximately 300,000 clones, roughly nine tenths of them seen just once. Sample: PBMCs or T cells enriched from blood (not recorded which). The V and J genes are TRBV7-9 and TRBJ2-3, with 13 bases aligning to TRBD2. The sequence was obtained from a man between 60 and 75 years old who had recovered from COVID-19. CDR3 DNA: TGTGCCAGCAGCTCCCCAGGACTAGCGGGAGTAGGGGATACGCAGTATTTT. Its protein product is CASSSPGLAGVGDTQYF.